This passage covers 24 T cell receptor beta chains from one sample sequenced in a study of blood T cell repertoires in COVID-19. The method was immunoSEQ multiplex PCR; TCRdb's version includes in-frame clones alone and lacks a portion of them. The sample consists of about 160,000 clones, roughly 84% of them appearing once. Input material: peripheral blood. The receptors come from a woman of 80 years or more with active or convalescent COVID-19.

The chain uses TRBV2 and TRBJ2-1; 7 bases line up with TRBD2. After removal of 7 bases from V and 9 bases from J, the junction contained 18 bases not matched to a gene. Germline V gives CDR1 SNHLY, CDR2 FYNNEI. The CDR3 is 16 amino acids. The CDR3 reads CASTVLPAGVSIEQFF. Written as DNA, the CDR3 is TGTGCCAGCACCGTACTTCCCGCGGGAGTTAGTATTGAGCAGTTCTTC.

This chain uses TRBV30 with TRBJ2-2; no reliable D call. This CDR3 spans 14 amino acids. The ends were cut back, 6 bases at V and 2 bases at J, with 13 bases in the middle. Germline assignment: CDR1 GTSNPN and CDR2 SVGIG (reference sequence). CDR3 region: CACPPTFNTGELFF. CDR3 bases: TGTGCCTGCCCCCCGACATTTAACACCGGGGAGCTGTTTTTT.

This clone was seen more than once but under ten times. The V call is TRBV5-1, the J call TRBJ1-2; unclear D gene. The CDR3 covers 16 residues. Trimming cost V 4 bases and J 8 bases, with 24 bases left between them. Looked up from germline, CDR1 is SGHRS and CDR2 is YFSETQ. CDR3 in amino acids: CASSLHGEAEYGGYTF. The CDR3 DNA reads TGCGCCAGCAGCCTACACGGGGAGGCGGAATACGGCGGCTACACCTTC.

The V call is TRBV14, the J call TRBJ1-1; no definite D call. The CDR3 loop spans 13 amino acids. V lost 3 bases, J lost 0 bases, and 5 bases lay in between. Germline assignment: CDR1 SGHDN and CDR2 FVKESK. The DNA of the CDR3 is TGTGCCAGCAGCCACGGGTTGAACACTGAAGCTTTCTTT. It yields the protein CASSHGLNTEAFF.

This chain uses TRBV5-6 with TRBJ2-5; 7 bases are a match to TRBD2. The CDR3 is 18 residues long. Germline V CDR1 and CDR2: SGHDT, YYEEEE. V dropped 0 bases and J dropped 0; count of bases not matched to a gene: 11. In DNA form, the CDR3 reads TGTGCCAGCAGCTTGGCCTACCTGCTAGCGGCGTACCAAGAGACCCAGTACTTC. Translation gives CASSLAYLLAAYQETQYF.

The CDR3 DNA follows: TGTGCCAGCAGTGTAGGAGTAAAACTGTTTTTT. Its translation: CASSVGVKLFF. This chain uses TRBV12-3 or TRBV12-4 with TRBJ1-4; D is unresolved. This CDR3 comprises 11 residues. V lost 5 bases, J lost 10 bases, and 8 bases lay in between.

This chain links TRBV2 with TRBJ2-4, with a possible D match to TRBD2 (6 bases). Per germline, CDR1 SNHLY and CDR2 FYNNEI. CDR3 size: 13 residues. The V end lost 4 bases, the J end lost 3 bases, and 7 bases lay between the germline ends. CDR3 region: CASSGDFKNIQYF. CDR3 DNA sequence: TGTGCCAGCAGTGGGGACTTCAAAAACATTCAGTACTTC.

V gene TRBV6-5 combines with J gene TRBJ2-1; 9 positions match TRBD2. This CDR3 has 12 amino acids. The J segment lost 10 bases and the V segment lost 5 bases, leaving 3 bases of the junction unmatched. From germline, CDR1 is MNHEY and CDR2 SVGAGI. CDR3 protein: CASSPLAGEQFF. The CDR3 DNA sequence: TGTGCCAGCAGTCCCCTAGCGGGGGAGCAGTTCTTC.

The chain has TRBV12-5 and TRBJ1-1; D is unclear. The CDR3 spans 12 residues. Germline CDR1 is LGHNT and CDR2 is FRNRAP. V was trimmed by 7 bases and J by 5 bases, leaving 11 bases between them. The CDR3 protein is CASVLSGTEAFF. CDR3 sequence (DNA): TGTGCTAGTGTCCTCTCGGGTACTGAAGCTTTCTTT. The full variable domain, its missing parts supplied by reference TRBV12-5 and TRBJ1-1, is DARVTQTPRHKVTEMGQEVTMRCQPILGHNTVFWYRQTMMQGLELLAYFRNRAPLDDSGMPKDRFSAEMPDATLATLKIQPSEPRDSAVYFCASVLSGTEAFFGQGTRLTVV.

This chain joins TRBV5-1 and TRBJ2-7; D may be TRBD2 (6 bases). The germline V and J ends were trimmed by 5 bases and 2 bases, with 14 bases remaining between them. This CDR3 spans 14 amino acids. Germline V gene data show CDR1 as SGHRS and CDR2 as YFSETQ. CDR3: CASSRDLSTYEQYF. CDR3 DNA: TGCGCCAGCAGTAGGGACTTATCTACCTACGAGCAGTACTTC. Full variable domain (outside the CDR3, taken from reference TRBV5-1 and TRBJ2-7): KAGVTQTPRYLIKTRGQQVTLSCSPISGHRSVSWYQQTPGQGLQFLFEYFSETQRNKGNFPGRFSGRQFSNSRSEMNVSTLELGDSALYLCASSRDLSTYEQYFGPGTRLTVT.

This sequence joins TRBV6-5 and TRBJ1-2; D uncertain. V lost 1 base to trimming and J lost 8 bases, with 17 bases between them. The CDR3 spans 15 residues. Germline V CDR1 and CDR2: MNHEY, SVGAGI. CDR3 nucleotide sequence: TGTGCCAGCAGTTACTTGGACTCCCGGGTTAAGGGCTACACCTTC. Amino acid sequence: CASSYLDSRVKGYTF.

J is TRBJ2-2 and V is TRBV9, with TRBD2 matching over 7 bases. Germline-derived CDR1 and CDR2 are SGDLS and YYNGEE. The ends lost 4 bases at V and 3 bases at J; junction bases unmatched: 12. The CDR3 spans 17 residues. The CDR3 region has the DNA TGTGCCAGCAGCCCCCGCCTTGGGGCGGGGGACACCGGGGAGCTGTTTTTT. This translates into CASSPRLGAGDTGELFF.

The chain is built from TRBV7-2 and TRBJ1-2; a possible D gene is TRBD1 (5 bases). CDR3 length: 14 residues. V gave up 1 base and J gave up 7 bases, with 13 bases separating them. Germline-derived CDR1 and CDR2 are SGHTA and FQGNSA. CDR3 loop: CASSLGGRLSGYTF. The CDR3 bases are TGTGCCAGCAGCTTAGGGGGCAGGCTGAGTGGCTACACCTTC.

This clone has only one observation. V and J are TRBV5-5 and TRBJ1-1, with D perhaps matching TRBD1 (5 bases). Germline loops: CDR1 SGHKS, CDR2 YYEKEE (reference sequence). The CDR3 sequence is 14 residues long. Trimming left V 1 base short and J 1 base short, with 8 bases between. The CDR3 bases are TGTGCCAGCAGCTTGTTTACAGGGAACACTGAAGCTTTCTTT. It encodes CASSLFTGNTEAFF.

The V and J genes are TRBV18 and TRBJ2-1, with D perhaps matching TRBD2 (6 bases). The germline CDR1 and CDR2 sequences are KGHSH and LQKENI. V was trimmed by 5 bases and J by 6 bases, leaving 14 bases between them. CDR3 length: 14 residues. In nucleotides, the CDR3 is TGTGCCAGCTCATCATCCGGGACTCCCAATGAGCAGTTCTTC. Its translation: CASSSSGTPNEQFF.

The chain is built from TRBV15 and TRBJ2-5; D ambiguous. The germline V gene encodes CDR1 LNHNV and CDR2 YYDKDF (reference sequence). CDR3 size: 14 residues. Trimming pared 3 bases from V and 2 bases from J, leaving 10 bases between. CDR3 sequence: CATSRPRSQETQYF. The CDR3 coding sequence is TGTGCCACCAGCAGGCCCAGGTCTCAAGAGACCCAGTACTTC.

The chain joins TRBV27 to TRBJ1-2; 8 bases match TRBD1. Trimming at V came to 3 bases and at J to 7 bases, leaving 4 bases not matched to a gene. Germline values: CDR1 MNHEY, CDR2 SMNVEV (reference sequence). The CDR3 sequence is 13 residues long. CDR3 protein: CASSFRDRSGYTF. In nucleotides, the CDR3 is TGTGCCAGCAGTTTTAGGGACAGGTCTGGCTACACCTTC.

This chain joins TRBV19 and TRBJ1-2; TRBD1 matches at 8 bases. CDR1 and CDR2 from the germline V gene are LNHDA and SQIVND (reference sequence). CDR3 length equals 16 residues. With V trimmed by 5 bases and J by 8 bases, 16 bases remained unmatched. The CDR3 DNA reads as TGTGCCAGTAGTTCAACGGCTTTAGGACAGGGTCCGGGCTACACCTTC. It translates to CASSSTALGQGPGYTF.

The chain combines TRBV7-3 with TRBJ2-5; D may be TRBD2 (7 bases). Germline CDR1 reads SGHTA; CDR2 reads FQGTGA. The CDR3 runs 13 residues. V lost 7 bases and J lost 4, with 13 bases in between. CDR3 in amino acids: CASTRGAGETQYF. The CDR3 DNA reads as TGTGCCAGCACCCGGGGGGCGGGAGAGACCCAGTACTTC.

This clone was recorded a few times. CDR3 sequence (DNA): TGCAGCGTTTCAGGCGGCTACACCTTC. Amino acids: CSVSGGYTF. The chain carries TRBV29-1 and TRBJ1-2; D is ambiguous. With 5 bases removed from V and 8 bases from J, the gap between germline ends came to 6 bases. This CDR3 comprises 9 residues. CDR1 and CDR2 from the germline V gene are SQVTM and ANQGSEA.

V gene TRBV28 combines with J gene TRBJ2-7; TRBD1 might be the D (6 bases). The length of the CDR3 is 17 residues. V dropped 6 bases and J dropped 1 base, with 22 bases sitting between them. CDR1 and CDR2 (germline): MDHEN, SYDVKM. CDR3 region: CASSLVGHGTPSYEQYF. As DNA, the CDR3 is TGTGCCAGCAGCTTAGTCGGACACGGGACACCGTCCTACGAGCAGTACTTC.

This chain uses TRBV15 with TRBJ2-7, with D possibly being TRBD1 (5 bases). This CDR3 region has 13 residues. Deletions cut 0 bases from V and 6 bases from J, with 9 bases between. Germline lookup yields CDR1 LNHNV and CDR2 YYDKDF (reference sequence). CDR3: CATSRDRGSEQYF. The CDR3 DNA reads TGTGCCACCAGCAGAGATAGGGGAAGCGAGCAGTACTTC.

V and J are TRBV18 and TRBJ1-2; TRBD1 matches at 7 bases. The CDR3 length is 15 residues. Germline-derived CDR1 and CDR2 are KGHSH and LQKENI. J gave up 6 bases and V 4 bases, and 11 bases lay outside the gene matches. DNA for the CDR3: TGTGCCAGCTCACAATCCATTAACAGGGGCCATGGCTACACCTTC. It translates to CASSQSINRGHGYTF.

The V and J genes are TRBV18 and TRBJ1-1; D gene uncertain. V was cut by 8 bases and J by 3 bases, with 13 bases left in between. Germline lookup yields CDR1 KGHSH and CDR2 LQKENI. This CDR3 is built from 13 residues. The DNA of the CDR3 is TGTGCCAGCCTTGAAAACATCTACACTGAAGCTTTCTTT. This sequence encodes CASLENIYTEAFF.